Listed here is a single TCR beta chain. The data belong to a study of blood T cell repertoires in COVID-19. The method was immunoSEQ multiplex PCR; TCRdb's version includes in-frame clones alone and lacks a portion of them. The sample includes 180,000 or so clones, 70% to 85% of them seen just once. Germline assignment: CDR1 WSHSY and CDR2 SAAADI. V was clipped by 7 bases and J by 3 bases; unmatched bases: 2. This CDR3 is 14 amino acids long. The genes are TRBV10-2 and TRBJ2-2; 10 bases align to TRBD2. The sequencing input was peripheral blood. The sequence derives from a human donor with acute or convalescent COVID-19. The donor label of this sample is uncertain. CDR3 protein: CASIGLADTGELFF. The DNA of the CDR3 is TGCGCCAGCATCGGACTAGCGGACACCGGGGAGCTGTTTTTT.